This T cell receptor (beta chain) was recovered during a study of T cells in localized non-small cell lung cancer. This clone was detected ten times or more. The antigen is unknown. General observations from the study: The study found T cell clonality highest in uninvolved adjacent lung, above tumor. The appearance of a median about 60 of the top 100 tumor clones was seen in adjacent lung. Heterogeneity stays possible, as sequencing covered only one tumor region. A higher density of T cells in blood coincided with extended overall survival.

Sequencing was performed with immunoSEQ multiplex PCR; in TCRdb, only in-frame clones are kept and a portion is missing. This sample has fewer than 40,000 clones, with about 81% found just once. The source is a male donor at least 60 years old with stage II squamous cell lung carcinoma. Sequencing used peripheral blood, obtained before any cancer treatment.

CDR3 residues: CAWNLRGGRDTIYF. Here the CDR3 DNA reads TGTGCCTGGAACCTACGGGGGGGCAGGGACACCATATATTTT. This chain uses TRBV30 with TRBJ1-3; possible D gene TRBD1, 6 bases. Deletions cut 4 bases from V and 8 bases from J, with 18 bases between. The CDR3 runs to 14 residues. Germline CDR1 reads GTSNPN; CDR2 reads SVGIG (reference sequence).